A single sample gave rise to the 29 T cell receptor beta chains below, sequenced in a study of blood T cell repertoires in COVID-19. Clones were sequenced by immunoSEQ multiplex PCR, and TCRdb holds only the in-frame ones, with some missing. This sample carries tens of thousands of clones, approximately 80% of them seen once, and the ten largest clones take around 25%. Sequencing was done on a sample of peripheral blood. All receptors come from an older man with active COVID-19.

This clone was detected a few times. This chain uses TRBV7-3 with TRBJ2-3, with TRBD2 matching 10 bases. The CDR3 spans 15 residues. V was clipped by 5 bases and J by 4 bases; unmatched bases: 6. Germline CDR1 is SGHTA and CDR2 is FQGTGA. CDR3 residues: CASSPLSGGADTQYF. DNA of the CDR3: TGTGCCAGCAGCCCGCTAAGCGGGGGGGCAGATACGCAGTATTTT.

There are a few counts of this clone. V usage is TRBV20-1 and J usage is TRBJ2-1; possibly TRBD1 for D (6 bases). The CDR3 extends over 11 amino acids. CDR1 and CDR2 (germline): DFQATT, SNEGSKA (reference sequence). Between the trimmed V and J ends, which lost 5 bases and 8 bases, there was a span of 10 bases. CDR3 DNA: TGCAGTGCTCAGGGGTTACATGAGCAGTTCTTC. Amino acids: CSAQGLHEQFF.

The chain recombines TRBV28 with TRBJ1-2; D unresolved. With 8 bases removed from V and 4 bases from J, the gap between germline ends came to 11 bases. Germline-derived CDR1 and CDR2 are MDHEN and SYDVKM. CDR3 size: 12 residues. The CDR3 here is CASGRASYGYTF. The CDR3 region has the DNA TGTGCCAGCGGGCGGGCATCCTATGGCTACACCTTC.

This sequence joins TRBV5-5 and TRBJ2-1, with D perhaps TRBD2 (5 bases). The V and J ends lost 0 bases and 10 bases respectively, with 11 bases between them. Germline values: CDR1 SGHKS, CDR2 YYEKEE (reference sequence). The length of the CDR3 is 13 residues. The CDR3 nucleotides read TGTGCCAGCAGCTTGGTTCAGACTATAGAGCAGTTCTTC. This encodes CASSLVQTIEQFF.

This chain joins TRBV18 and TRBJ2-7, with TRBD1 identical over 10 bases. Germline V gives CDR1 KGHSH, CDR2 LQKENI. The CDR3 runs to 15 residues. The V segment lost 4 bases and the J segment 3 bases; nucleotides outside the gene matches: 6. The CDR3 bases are TGTGCCAGCTCACTCCCGGGACAGGGGTACTACGAGCAGTACTTC. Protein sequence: CASSLPGQGYYEQYF.

The CDR3, as DNA: TGCGCCAGCAGTGACTCGGGAGCGGATCACTCCTACGAGCAGTACTTC. Translating gives CASSDSGADHSYEQYF. The chain carries TRBV10-1 and TRBJ2-7, with D possibly TRBD2 on 6 matching bases. There are 16 residues in the CDR3. The V end was cut by 3 bases, the J end by 0 bases, with 15 bases between. Germline CDR1 WNHNN, CDR2 SYGVQD (reference sequence).

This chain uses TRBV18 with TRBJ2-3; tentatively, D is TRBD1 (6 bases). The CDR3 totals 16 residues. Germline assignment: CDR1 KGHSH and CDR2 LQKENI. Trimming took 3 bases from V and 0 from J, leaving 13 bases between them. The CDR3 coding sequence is TGTGCCAGCTCACCCGCGGACAGATTTAGCACAGATACGCAGTATTTT. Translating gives CASSPADRFSTDTQYF.

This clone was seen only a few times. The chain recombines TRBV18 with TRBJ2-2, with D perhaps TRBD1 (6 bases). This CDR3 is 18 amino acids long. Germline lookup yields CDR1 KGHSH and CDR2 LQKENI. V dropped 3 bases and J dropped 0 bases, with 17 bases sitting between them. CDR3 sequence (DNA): TGTGCCAGCTCACCGGCCCTACAGGGCCTTACGAACACCGGGGAGCTGTTTTTT. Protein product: CASSPALQGLTNTGELFF.

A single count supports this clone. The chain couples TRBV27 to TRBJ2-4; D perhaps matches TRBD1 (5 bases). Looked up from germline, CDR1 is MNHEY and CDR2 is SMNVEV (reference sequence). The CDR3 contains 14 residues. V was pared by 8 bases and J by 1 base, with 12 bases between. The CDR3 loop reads CASAKGSAKNIQYF. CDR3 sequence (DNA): TGTGCCAGCGCGAAGGGGTCGGCCAAAAACATTCAGTACTTC.

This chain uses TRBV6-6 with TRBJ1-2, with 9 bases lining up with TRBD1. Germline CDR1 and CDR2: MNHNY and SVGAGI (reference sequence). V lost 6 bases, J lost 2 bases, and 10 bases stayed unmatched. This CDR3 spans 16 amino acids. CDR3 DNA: TGTGCCAGCAGCCGGGACAGGGATATCGAAAACTATGGCTACACCTTC. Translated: CASSRDRDIENYGYTF.

CDR3 nucleotides: TGCAGCGTGGGGACAGGGACGTACTATGGCTACACCTTC. It is translated as CSVGTGTYYGYTF. The rearrangement joins TRBV29-1 to TRBJ1-2, with TRBD1 identical over 9 bases. J was trimmed by 3 bases and V by 6 bases; bases with no gene match: 5. CDR1 and CDR2 (germline): SQVTM, ANQGSEA. CDR3 length: 13 amino acids.

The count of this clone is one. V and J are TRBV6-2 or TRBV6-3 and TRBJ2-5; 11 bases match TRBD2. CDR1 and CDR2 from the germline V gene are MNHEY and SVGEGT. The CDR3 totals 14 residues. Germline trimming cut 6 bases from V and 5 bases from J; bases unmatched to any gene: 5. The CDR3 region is CASSLAGGGETQYF. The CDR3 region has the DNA TGTGCCAGCAGCCTAGCGGGAGGCGGGGAGACCCAGTACTTC.

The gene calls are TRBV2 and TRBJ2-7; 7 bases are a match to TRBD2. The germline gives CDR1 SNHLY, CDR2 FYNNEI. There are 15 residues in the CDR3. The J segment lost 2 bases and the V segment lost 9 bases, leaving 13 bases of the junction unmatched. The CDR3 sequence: CARSGKGLRAYEQYF. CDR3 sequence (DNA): TGTGCCAGGAGCGGGAAGGGTTTGAGGGCCTACGAGCAGTACTTC.

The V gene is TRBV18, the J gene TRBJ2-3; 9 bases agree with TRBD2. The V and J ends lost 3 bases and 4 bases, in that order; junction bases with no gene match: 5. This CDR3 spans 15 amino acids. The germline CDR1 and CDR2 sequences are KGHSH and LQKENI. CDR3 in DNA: TGTGCCAGCTCACCGGCAGCGGGAGGCTCAGATACGCAGTATTTT. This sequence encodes CASSPAAGGSDTQYF.

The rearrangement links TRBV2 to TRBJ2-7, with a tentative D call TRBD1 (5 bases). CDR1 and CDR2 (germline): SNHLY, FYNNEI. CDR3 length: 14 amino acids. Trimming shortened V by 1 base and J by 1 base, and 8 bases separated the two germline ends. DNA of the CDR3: TGTGCCAGCAGTGAAGAGGGGATGTCCTACGAGCAGTACTTC. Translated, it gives CASSEEGMSYEQYF.

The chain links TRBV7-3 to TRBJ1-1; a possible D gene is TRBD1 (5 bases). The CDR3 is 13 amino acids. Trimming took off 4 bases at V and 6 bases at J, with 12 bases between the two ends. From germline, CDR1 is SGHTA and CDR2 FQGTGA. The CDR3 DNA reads TGTGCCAGCAGCTCCGAGCCGGGGGCTGAAGCTTTCTTT. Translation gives CASSSEPGAEAFF. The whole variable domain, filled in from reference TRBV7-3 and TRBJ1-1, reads GAGVSQTPSNKVTEKGKYVELRCDPISGHTALYWYRQSLGQGPEFLIYFQGTGAADDSGLPNDRFFAVRPEGSVSTLKIQRTERGDSAVYLCASSSEPGAEAFFGQGTRLTVV.

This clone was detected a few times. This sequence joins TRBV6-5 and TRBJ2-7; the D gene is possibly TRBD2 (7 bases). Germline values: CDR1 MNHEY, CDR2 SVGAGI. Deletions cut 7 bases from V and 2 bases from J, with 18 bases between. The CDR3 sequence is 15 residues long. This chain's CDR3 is CASIPPGGTTYEQYF. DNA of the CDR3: TGTGCCAGCATTCCGCCCGGGGGGACAACCTACGAGCAGTACTTC.

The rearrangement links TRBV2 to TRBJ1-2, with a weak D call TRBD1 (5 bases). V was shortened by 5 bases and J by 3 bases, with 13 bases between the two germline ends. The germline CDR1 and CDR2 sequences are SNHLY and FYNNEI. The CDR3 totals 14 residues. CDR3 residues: CASSTGQVHYGYTF. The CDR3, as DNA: TGTGCCAGCAGTACTGGACAAGTTCACTATGGCTACACCTTC.

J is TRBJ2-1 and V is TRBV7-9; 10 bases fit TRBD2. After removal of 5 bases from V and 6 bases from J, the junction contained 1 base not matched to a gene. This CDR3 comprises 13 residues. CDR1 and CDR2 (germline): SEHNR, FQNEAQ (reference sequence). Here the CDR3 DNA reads TGTGCCAGCAGCCCTAGCGGGGGCAATGAGCAGTTCTTC. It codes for CASSPSGGNEQFF.

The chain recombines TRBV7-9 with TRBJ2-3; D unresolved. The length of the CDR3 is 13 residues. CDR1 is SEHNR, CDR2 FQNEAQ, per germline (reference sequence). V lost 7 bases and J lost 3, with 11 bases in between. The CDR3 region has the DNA TGTGCCAGCACTCCCGTCTCGACAGATACGCAGTATTTT. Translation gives CASTPVSTDTQYF.

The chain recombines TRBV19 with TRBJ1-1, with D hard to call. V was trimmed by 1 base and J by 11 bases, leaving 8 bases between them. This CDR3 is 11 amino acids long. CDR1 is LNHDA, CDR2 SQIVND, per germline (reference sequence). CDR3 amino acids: CASSIGQAAFF. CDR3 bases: TGTGCCAGTAGTATAGGGCAAGCGGCTTTCTTT.

This CDR3 reads CASRGAGAAYNEQFF. CDR3 in DNA: TGCGCCAGCAGGGGAGCGGGGGCAGCCTACAATGAGCAGTTCTTC. The chain uses TRBV5-1 and TRBJ2-1; 8 positions agree with TRBD2. This CDR3 has 15 residues. Germline V gene data show CDR1 as SGHRS and CDR2 as YFSETQ. J gave up 2 bases and V 5 bases, and 6 bases lay outside the gene matches.

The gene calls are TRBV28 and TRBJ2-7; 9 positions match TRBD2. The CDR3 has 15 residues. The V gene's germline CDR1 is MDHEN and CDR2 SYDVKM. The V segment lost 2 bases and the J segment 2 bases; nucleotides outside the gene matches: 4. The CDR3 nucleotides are TGTGCCAGCAGTTTACTGGCGGGGGGGGCCTACGAGCAGTACTTC. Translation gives CASSLLAGGAYEQYF. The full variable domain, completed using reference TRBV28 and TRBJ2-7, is DVKVTQSSRYLVKRTGEKVFLECVQDMDHENMFWYRQDPGLGLRLIYFSYDVKMKEKGDIPEGYSVSREKKERFSLILESASTNQTSMYLCASSLLAGGAYEQYFGPGTRLTVT.

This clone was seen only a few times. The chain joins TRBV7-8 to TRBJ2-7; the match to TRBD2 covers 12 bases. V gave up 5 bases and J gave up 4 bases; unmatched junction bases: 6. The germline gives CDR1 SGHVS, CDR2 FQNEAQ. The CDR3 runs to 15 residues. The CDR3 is CASSPRTSGIYEQYF. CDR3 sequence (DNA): TGTGCCAGCAGCCCCCGGACTAGCGGGATTTACGAGCAGTACTTC.

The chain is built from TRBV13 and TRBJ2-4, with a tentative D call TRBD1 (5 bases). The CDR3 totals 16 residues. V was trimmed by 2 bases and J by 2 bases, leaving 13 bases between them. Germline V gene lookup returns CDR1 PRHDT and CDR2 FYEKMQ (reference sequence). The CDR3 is CASSLMGRETKNIQYF. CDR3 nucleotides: TGTGCCAGCAGCTTAATGGGGCGTGAGACCAAAAACATTCAGTACTTC.

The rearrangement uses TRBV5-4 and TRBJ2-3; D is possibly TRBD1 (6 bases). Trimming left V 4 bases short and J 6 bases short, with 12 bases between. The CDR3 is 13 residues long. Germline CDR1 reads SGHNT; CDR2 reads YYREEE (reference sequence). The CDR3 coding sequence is TGTGCCAGCAGCCGACAGGAGCAGGATACGCAGTATTTT. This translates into CASSRQEQDTQYF.

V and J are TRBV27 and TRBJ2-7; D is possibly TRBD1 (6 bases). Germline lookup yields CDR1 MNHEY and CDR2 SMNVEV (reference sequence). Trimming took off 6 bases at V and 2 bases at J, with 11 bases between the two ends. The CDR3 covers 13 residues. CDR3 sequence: CASRVTGTYEQYF. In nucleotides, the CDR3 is TGTGCCAGCAGGGTGACAGGTACCTACGAGCAGTACTTC.

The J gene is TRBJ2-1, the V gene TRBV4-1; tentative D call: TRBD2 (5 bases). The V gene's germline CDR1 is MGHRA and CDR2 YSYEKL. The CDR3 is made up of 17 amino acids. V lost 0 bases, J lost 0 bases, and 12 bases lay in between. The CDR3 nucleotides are TGCGCCAGCAGCCAAGAGTCTTCCGGAGGCTCCTACAATGAGCAGTTCTTC. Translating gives CASSQESSGGSYNEQFF.

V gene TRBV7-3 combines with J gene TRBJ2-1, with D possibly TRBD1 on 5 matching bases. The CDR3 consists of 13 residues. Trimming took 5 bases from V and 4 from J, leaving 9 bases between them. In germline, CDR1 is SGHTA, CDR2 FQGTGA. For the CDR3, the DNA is TGTGCCAGCAGCCCAGGGTCATACAATGAGCAGTTCTTC. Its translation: CASSPGSYNEQFF.